The 19 T cell receptor beta chains presented below share a single source sample, sequenced in a study of OX40 agonist ivuxolimab in advanced cancers. Generated by immunoSEQ multiplex PCR, the TCRdb table keeps only in-frame clones and is missing some. The sample has about 70,000 clones; around nine tenths are singletons. Sequenced material: CD4+ or CD8+ T cells sorted from blood, taken in a trial of the OX40 agonist ivuxolimab. The receptors come from an adult with an advanced solid tumor such as melanoma, head and neck, liver or kidney cancer.

This clone was seen a handful of times. This chain's CDR3 is CSARDYTEAFF. The CDR3 coding sequence is TGCAGTGCGAGGGATTACACTGAAGCTTTCTTT. The chain joins TRBV20-1 to TRBJ1-1, with D unresolved. Germline V gives CDR1 DFQATT, CDR2 SNEGSKA (reference sequence). This CDR3 region has 11 residues. Deletions cut 6 bases from V and 3 bases from J, with 8 bases between.

The chain has TRBV12-5 and TRBJ1-2; D call uncertain. Trimming took 6 bases from V and 1 from J, leaving 12 bases between them. The length of the CDR3 is 14 residues. Per germline, CDR1 LGHNT and CDR2 FRNRAP. The CDR3, as DNA: TGTGCTAGTGGCGGCCTCGCCTTTAACTATGGCTACACCTTC. Protein product: CASGGLAFNYGYTF.

The chain has TRBV19 and TRBJ2-1; D not certain. From germline, CDR1 is LNHDA and CDR2 SQIVND (reference sequence). CDR3 length: 18 residues. Trimming shortened V by 4 bases and J by 0 bases, and 19 bases separated the two germline ends. CDR3 in DNA: TGTGCCAGTAGTACCCCCCCCGGCAGGCCAAGCTCCTACAATGAGCAGTTCTTC. It encodes CASSTPPGRPSSYNEQFF.

This chain joins TRBV5-4 and TRBJ1-6; 11 positions match TRBD1. CDR3 size: 15 residues. Looked up from germline, CDR1 is SGHNT and CDR2 is YYREEE (reference sequence). Trimming removed 4 bases from V and 12 bases from J; junction bases left unmatched: 9. The CDR3 bases are TGTGCCAGCAGCGTTGCACCGGGACAGGGGGTACCCCTCCACTTT. This gives the protein CASSVAPGQGVPLHF. The full variable domain, in which reference TRBV5-4 and TRBJ1-6 provide the parts outside the CDR3, is ETGVTQSPTHLIKTRGQQVTLRCSSQSGHNTVSWYQQALGQGPQFIFQYYREEENGRGNFPPRFSGLQFPNYSSELNVNALELDDSALYLCASSVAPGQGVPLHFGNGTRLTVT.

The V and J genes are TRBV27 and TRBJ1-1; D gene uncertain. The germline V gene encodes CDR1 MNHEY and CDR2 SMNVEV (reference sequence). The ends were cut back, 2 bases at V and 1 base at J, with 5 bases in the middle. This CDR3 contains 13 residues. CDR3: CASSLIGNTEAFF. The CDR3 bases are TGTGCCAGCAGTTTAATTGGGAACACTGAAGCTTTCTTT.

The chain uses TRBV30 and TRBJ1-4; D is possibly TRBD1 (5 bases). The CDR3 runs 14 residues. CDR1 and CDR2 from the germline V gene are GTSNPN and SVGIG (reference sequence). V lost 5 bases, J lost 7 bases, and 17 bases lay in between. The CDR3, as DNA: TGTGCCTGGGGGGCAGTCCTCGCGGGTGAAAAACTGTTTTTT. This encodes CAWGAVLAGEKLFF.

This chain joins TRBV11-2 and TRBJ2-7, with 10 bases lining up with TRBD2. The CDR3 spans 12 residues. Unmatched junction bases numbered 4, after V lost 11 bases and J lost 3 bases. From germline, CDR1 is SGHAT and CDR2 FQNNGV. CDR3: CAVAGGDYEQYF. CDR3 bases: TGTGCCGTAGCGGGGGGAGACTACGAGCAGTACTTC.

V and J are TRBV27 and TRBJ2-1, with D possibly being TRBD1 or TRBD2 (6 bases each). There are 14 residues in the CDR3. Trimming stripped 7 bases from V and 7 bases from J, with 17 bases between. The germline V gene encodes CDR1 MNHEY and CDR2 SMNVEV (reference sequence). CDR3 DNA sequence: TGTGCCAGCACCCTCGGGGGCTTGGGAAATGAGCAGTTCTTC. Encoded protein: CASTLGGLGNEQFF.

The chain joins TRBV4-1 to TRBJ1-2; D call uncertain. Per the germline V gene, CDR1 is MGHRA and CDR2 is YSYEKL. V was shortened by 4 bases and J by 5 bases, with 17 bases between the two germline ends. The CDR3 spans 15 residues. CDR3: CASSPRLGNDYGYTF. In DNA form, the CDR3 reads TGCGCCAGCAGCCCTAGGTTAGGGAACGATTATGGCTACACCTTC.

The chain has TRBV5-8 and TRBJ2-1; 7 bases fit TRBD1. V gave up 5 bases and J gave up 4 bases; unmatched junction bases: 6. This CDR3 is built from 14 residues. Germline assignment: CDR1 SGHTS and CDR2 YDEGEE. The CDR3 DNA reads as TGTGCCAGCAGTTACAGGGGAAATTACAATGAGCAGTTCTTC. Its protein product is CASSYRGNYNEQFF.

The V and J genes are TRBV4-3 and TRBJ2-7; no definite D call. The CDR3 is 13 residues long. V was cut by 0 bases and J by 4 bases, with 7 bases left in between. Germline V gene data show CDR1 as LGHNA and CDR2 as YSLEER. DNA for the CDR3: TGCGCCAGCAGCCAAGATATAACTTACGAGCAGTACTTC. Translated, it gives CASSQDITYEQYF.

The rearrangement joins TRBV9 to TRBJ1-1; the D gene is possibly TRBD1 (5 bases). This CDR3 is built from 15 residues. Trimming removed 0 bases from V and 4 bases from J, with 13 bases in between. Germline V CDR1 and CDR2: SGDLS, YYNGEE. The CDR3: CASSVAGLGGTEAFF. CDR3 DNA sequence: TGTGCCAGCAGCGTAGCTGGGCTCGGGGGCACTGAAGCTTTCTTT.

This clone showed up just a few times. The V and J genes are TRBV2 and TRBJ2-7; TRBD2 aligns across 9 bases. The CDR3 has 15 residues. The germline V gene has CDR1 SNHLY and CDR2 FYNNEI. Trimming at V came to 1 base and at J to 3 bases, leaving 4 bases not matched to a gene. The CDR3 bases are TGTGCCAGCAGTGAAGGGGCTAGCGGGGTCTACGAGCAGTACTTC. Encoded protein: CASSEGASGVYEQYF. Using reference TRBV2 and TRBJ2-7 for the parts outside the CDR3, the full variable domain is EPEVTQTPSHQVTQMGQEVILRCVPISNHLYFYWYRQILGQKVEFLVSFYNNEISEKSEIFDDQFSVERPDGSNFTLKIRSTKLEDSAMYFCASSEGASGVYEQYFGPGTRLTVT.

The chain joins TRBV5-1 to TRBJ2-7; D is tentatively TRBD1 or TRBD2 (5 bases each). Germline V lookup: CDR1 SGHRS, CDR2 YFSETQ. CDR3 size: 16 residues. The ends were cut back, 0 bases at V and 3 bases at J, with 16 bases in the middle. The CDR3 DNA is TGCGCCAGCAGCTTGGTTGGGGGAACCGGGCGCTACGAGCAGTACTTC. Its protein is CASSLVGGTGRYEQYF.

The chain has TRBV19 and TRBJ1-4; 7 nucleotides agree with TRBD1. Trimming took 10 bases from V and 8 from J; bases not matched to a gene: 4. Germline CDR1 reads LNHDA; CDR2 reads SQIVND (reference sequence). The CDR3 covers 11 residues. CDR3 coding DNA: TGTGCCACCGAACAGGGGGAAAAACTGTTTTTT. This gives the protein CATEQGEKLFF.

The CDR3 sequence is CATSRDTGAAQPQHF. CDR3 coding DNA: TGTGCCACCAGCAGAGATACGGGAGCAGCACAGCCCCAGCATTTT. The chain carries TRBV15 and TRBJ1-5; no clear D gene. The CDR3 runs to 15 residues. CDR1 is LNHNV and CDR2 is YYDKDF in the germline V gene (reference sequence). The V end lost 0 bases, the J end lost 7 bases, and 13 bases lay between the germline ends.

The count of this clone is one. This chain links TRBV4-1 with TRBJ2-1, with 9 nucleotides matching TRBD1. Germline V gives CDR1 MGHRA, CDR2 YSYEKL. J lost 7 bases, V lost 2 bases, and 6 bases had no gene match. The CDR3 sequence is 15 residues long. The CDR3 here is CASSQSGQGYNEQFF. The CDR3 DNA follows: TGCGCCAGCAGCCAATCCGGACAGGGGTATAATGAGCAGTTCTTC.

V and J are TRBV12-5 and TRBJ1-1; possible D gene TRBD1, 6 bases. CDR1 and CDR2 (germline): LGHNT, FRNRAP. Trimming pared 7 bases from V and 3 bases from J, leaving 18 bases between. This CDR3 has 15 residues. This chain's CDR3 is CASAPLRGGDTEAFF. CDR3 in DNA: TGTGCTAGTGCCCCTCTCCGGGGGGGCGACACTGAAGCTTTCTTT. The full variable domain, completed using reference TRBV12-5 and TRBJ1-1, is DARVTQTPRHKVTEMGQEVTMRCQPILGHNTVFWYRQTMMQGLELLAYFRNRAPLDDSGMPKDRFSAEMPDATLATLKIQPSEPRDSAVYFCASAPLRGGDTEAFFGQGTRLTVV.

This rearrangement joins TRBV9 to TRBJ1-1; tentative D call: TRBD1 (5 bases). V lost 0 bases and J lost 4, with 13 bases in between. Germline CDR1 SGDLS, CDR2 YYNGEE. This CDR3 comprises 15 residues. CDR3 in amino acids: CASSVEGRAGTEAFF. For the CDR3, the DNA is TGTGCCAGCAGCGTAGAGGGCAGGGCCGGCACTGAAGCTTTCTTT.